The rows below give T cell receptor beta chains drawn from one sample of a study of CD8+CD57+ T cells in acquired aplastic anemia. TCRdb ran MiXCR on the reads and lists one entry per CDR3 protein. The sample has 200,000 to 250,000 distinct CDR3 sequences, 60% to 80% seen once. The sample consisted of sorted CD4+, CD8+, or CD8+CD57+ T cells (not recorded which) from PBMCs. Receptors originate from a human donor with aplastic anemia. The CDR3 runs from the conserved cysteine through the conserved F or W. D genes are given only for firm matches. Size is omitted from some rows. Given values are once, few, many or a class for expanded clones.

CASSDGSYNSPLHF | TGCGCCAGCAGTGACGGTTCCTATAATTCACCCCTCCACTTT | few | TRBJ1-6 | - | TRBV10-1
CATSRPLVQDNEQFF | TGTGCCACCAGCCGACCACTAGTCCAGGACAATGAGCAGTTCTTC | - | TRBJ2-1 | - | TRBV15
CASSRTQGFGSQPQHF | TGTGCCAGCAGTAGAACACAGGGTTTCGGTAGTCAGCCCCAGCATTTT | - | TRBJ1-5 | - | TRBV28
CASSEILGTSTDTQYF | TGTGCCAGCAGTGAGATTTTGGGTACTAGCACAGATACGCAGTATTTT | - | TRBJ2-3 | - | TRBV25-1
CASSFGDREYNEQFF | TGTGCCAGCAGCTTCGGAGACAGGGAGTACAATGAGCAGTTCTTC | few | TRBJ2-1 | TRBD1 | TRBV7-9
CASSIGAGDIYEQYF | TGTGCCAGTAGTATAGGGGCAGGGGACATCTACGAGCAGTACTTC | - | TRBJ2-7 | - | TRBV19
CASSLPDRGQYSPLHF | TGTGCCAGCAGCTTGCCGGACAGGGGCCAATATTCACCCCTCCACTTT | few | TRBJ1-6 | TRBD1 | TRBV5-6
CATSDTGSEGGVPEAFF | TGTGCCACCAGTGATACAGGATCGGAGGGGGGGGTCCCTGAAGCTTTCTTT | - | TRBJ1-1 | - | TRBV24-1
CASTKGQGAYGYTF | TGTGCCAGCACTAAGGGACAGGGGGCCTATGGCTACACCTTC | few | TRBJ1-2 | TRBD1 | TRBV5-6
CASSVDPIGGVNTEAFF | TGTGCCAGCAGCGTAGATCCCATAGGGGGGGTGAACACTGAAGCTTTCTTT | - | TRBJ1-1 | - | TRBV9
CASSAFLGGPGQGPDTQYF | TGTGCCAGCAGCGCCTTCCTCGGGGGGCCGGGACAGGGGCCGGATACGCAGTATTTT | - | TRBJ2-3 | TRBD1 | TRBV9
CASSESPAGNTIYF | TGTGCCAGCAGTGAAAGTCCGGCTGGAAACACCATATATTTT | - | TRBJ1-3 | - | TRBV2
CASRGLREKLFF | TGTGCCAGCAGGGGACTTCGGGAAAAACTGTTTTTT | - | TRBJ1-4 | - | TRBV25-1
CASRSTEAFF | TGTGCCAGCCGATCCACTGAAGCTTTCTTT | - | TRBJ1-1 | - | TRBV7-9
CSARGGLNQETQYF | TGCAGTGCTAGAGGGGGACTAAACCAAGAGACCCAGTACTTC | medium-sized | TRBJ2-5 | TRBD2 | TRBV20-1
CASSSGPDQPQHF | TGTGCCAGCAGCTCCGGTCCCGATCAGCCCCAGCATTTT | - | TRBJ1-5 | - | TRBV7-2
CSARGESGRTDTQYF | TGCAGTGCTAGAGGGGAGTCGGGCCGCACAGATACGCAGTATTTT | - | TRBJ2-3 | - | TRBV20-1
CASSDARRGEQYF | TGTGCCAGCAGTGACGCTAGAAGGGGTGAGCAGTACTTC | few | TRBJ2-7 | - | TRBV2
CASSIGDSPNQPQHF | TGTGCCAGTAGTATAGGGGACAGCCCGAATCAGCCCCAGCATTTT | - | TRBJ1-5 | TRBD1 | TRBV19
CAISESGEHYGYTF | TGTGCCATCAGTGAGTCCGGGGAACACTATGGCTACACCTTC | - | TRBJ1-2 | - | TRBV10-3
CASSEIQGTEAFF | TGTGCCAGCAGTGAAATTCAGGGGACTGAAGCTTTCTTT | - | TRBJ1-1 | - | TRBV25-1
CASSGGQAVPPLYGYTF | TGTGCCAGCAGTGGGGGACAGGCCGTTCCACCGTTATATGGCTACACCTTC | - | TRBJ1-2 | TRBD1 | TRBV25-1
CASSVTRRMNTEAFF | TGTGCCAGCAGTGTTACCAGGAGGATGAACACTGAAGCTTTCTTT | - | TRBJ1-1 | - | TRBV2
CATSYDRLGREELFF | TGTGCCACCAGTTATGATCGCTTAGGCAGGGAGGAACTGTTTTTT | few | TRBJ1-4 | - | TRBV24-1
CASEGFNQETQYF | TGCGCCAGCGAGGGGTTTAACCAAGAGACCCAGTACTTC | - | TRBJ2-5 | - | TRBV10-2
CASSLTQQQGIDSPLHF | TGTGCCAGCAGCTTAACCCAGCAACAGGGTATCGATTCACCCCTCCACTTT | - | TRBJ1-6 | - | TRBV7-6
CASSLVQRNYGYTF | TGTGCCAGCAGCTTAGTCCAGAGAAACTATGGCTACACCTTC | - | TRBJ1-2 | - | TRBV7-9
CSVRGGSNQPQHF | TGCAGCGTTCGAGGAGGCAGCAATCAGCCCCAGCATTTT | - | TRBJ1-5 | - | TRBV29-1
CASSDSMTGNTGELFF | TGTGCCAGCAGTGACTCGATGACAGGAAACACCGGGGAGCTGTTTTTT | - | TRBJ2-2 | - | TRBV6-4
CATSRDKHTEAFF | TGTGCCACCAGCAGAGACAAACACACTGAAGCTTTCTTT | - | TRBJ1-1 | - | TRBV15
CSARDKDTEAFF | TGCAGTGCTAGAGATAAGGACACTGAAGCTTTCTTT | - | TRBJ1-1 | - | TRBV20-1
CSVDESGQGAYGYTF | TGCAGCGTTGATGAATCGGGACAGGGCGCTTATGGCTACACCTTC | - | TRBJ1-2 | TRBD1 | TRBV29-1
CASSFVTSGSGEQFF | TGCGCCAGCAGCTTTGTCACTAGCGGCTCCGGTGAGCAGTTCTTC | - | TRBJ2-1 | TRBD2 | TRBV5-1
CASSLLAAGQRSRTDTQYF | TGTGCCAGTAGTCTACTAGCGGCAGGGCAGAGGTCAAGGACAGATACGCAGTATTTT | - | TRBJ2-3 | TRBD2 | TRBV19
CASSPGGRRETQYF | TGCGCCAGCAGCCCTGGGGGGAGGCGAGAGACCCAGTACTTC | few | TRBJ2-5 | - | TRBV4-1
CAISEDQNPPYNEQFF | TGTGCCATCAGTGAGGACCAGAATCCGCCCTACAATGAGCAGTTCTTC | - | TRBJ2-1 | - | TRBV10-3
CASTGANPNQPQHF | TGTGCCAGCACAGGGGCGAACCCCAATCAGCCCCAGCATTTT | - | TRBJ1-5 | - | TRBV12-3/TRBV12-4